Presented here are 28 T cell receptor beta chains from one specimen sequenced in a study of CD8+ T cells in alopecia areata. RNA extraction was followed by reverse transcription into cDNA, which acted as the sequencing template. TCRdb's table, derived via immunoSEQ multiplex PCR, lists solely in-frame clones and lacks some. Among 150,000 to 200,000 clones, about 60% were seen once, and the ten largest hold roughly an eighth. The treatment here: oral pan-JAK inhibitor, 5-10 mg twice daily. The material was CD8+ T cells sorted from blood, obtained at week 24, from a patient treated with tofacitinib. These receptors were collected from a human donor with alopecia areata.

CDR3 sequence (DNA): TGTGCCTGGAGTTACCCGGACAGGGCTATCCAGCCCCAGCATTTT. Its protein is CAWSYPDRAIQPQHF. The V gene is TRBV30, the J gene TRBJ1-5, with 8 bases lining up with TRBD1. V trimming: 2 bases; J trimming: 7 bases; junction bases outside the gene matches: 10. Germline lookup yields CDR1 GTSNPN and CDR2 SVGIG (reference sequence). This CDR3 region has 15 residues.

In nucleotides, the CDR3 is TGCGCCAGCAGCCCGCTTCCGGGGAAGAACACTGAAGCTTTCTTT. Translation gives CASSPLPGKNTEAFF. The genes are TRBV5-1 and TRBJ1-1; D remains ambiguous. Germline assignment: CDR1 SGHRS and CDR2 YFSETQ. This CDR3 spans 15 amino acids. The germline V and J ends were trimmed by 4 bases and 1 base, with 14 bases remaining between them.

The CDR3 DNA sequence: TGTGCCTGGAGCGCCGGGACAGGGGATTACGAGCAGTACTTC. This sequence encodes CAWSAGTGDYEQYF. This chain uses TRBV30 with TRBJ2-7; 10 positions agree with TRBD1. CDR1 GTSNPN and CDR2 SVGIG come from the germline V gene (reference sequence). The CDR3 is 14 residues long. V lost 3 bases to trimming and J lost 4 bases; unmatched junction nucleotides: 6.

The chain combines TRBV29-1 with TRBJ1-1; D is perhaps TRBD1 (5 bases). The CDR3 has 17 residues. V gave up 0 bases and J gave up 5 bases, with 22 bases separating them. CDR1 SQVTM and CDR2 ANQGSEA come from the germline V gene. CDR3 amino acids: CSVEDSGRQGVWTEAFF. The CDR3 DNA follows: TGCAGCGTTGAAGATAGTGGGCGCCAGGGAGTTTGGACTGAAGCTTTCTTT.

This clone was seen more than once but under ten times. CDR3 amino acids: CASSQVGLGEQYF. The CDR3, as DNA: TGCGCCAGCAGCCAGGTGGGGCTGGGCGAGCAGTACTTC. V and J are TRBV4-1 and TRBJ2-7; a weak D match, TRBD1 (5 bases). In germline, CDR1 is MGHRA, CDR2 YSYEKL. This CDR3 region has 13 residues. V gave up 3 bases and J gave up 6 bases, with 12 bases separating them.

The CDR3 loop is CASSFGGTSSYNEQFF. The CDR3 DNA sequence: TGTGCCAGCAGCTTCGGAGGGACGAGCTCCTACAATGAGCAGTTCTTC. The chain couples TRBV7-9 to TRBJ2-1; D might be TRBD2 (6 bases). Germline V gene sequence: CDR1 SEHNR, CDR2 FQNEAQ (reference sequence). Between the trimmed V and J ends, which lost 3 bases and 0 bases, there was a span of 12 bases. The CDR3 runs 16 residues.

This sequence joins TRBV27 and TRBJ2-7; D is perhaps TRBD1 (5 bases). The V end was cut by 4 bases, the J end by 2 bases, with 12 bases between. This CDR3 contains 14 residues. CDR1 is MNHEY and CDR2 is SMNVEV in the germline V gene (reference sequence). CDR3 protein: CASSSPTATYEQYF. The CDR3 nucleotides are TGTGCCAGCAGTTCCCCGACAGCCACCTACGAGCAGTACTTC.

The CDR3, as DNA: TGTGCCAGCAGTTTCAGACAGGAGAGGGCGGATACGCAGTATTTT. Translating gives CASSFRQERADTQYF. The rearrangement uses TRBV27 and TRBJ2-3; a possible D gene is TRBD1 (6 bases). CDR1 is MNHEY, CDR2 SMNVEV, per germline (reference sequence). CDR3 length: 15 residues. V lost 3 bases, J lost 6 bases, and 16 bases lay in between.

The genes are TRBV5-6 and TRBJ2-1; D gene uncertain. Trimming took off 2 bases at V and 4 bases at J, with 10 bases between the two ends. In germline, CDR1 is SGHDT, CDR2 YYEEEE. The CDR3 spans 14 residues. The CDR3 coding sequence is TGTGCCAGCAGCTTTGCATATCAATACAATGAGCAGTTCTTC. Protein sequence: CASSFAYQYNEQFF.

The rearrangement joins TRBV6-5 to TRBJ1-1, with D possibly TRBD1 on 5 matching bases. Trimming left V 5 bases short and J 2 bases short, with 9 bases between. This CDR3 spans 13 amino acids. The germline V gene has CDR1 MNHEY and CDR2 SVGAGI. This CDR3 reads CASSLRDNTEAFF. The DNA of the CDR3 is TGTGCCAGCAGTCTCCGGGACAACACTGAAGCTTTCTTT.

V and J are TRBV6-1 and TRBJ2-7; D might be TRBD2 (6 bases). Germline CDR1 reads MNHNS; CDR2 reads SASEGT. This CDR3 is 14 amino acids long. V was shortened by 6 bases and J by 4 bases, with 16 bases between the two germline ends. The CDR3, as DNA: TGTGCCAGCAGAACCCCGGGGAGGTCGTACGAGCAGTACTTC. It specifies CASRTPGRSYEQYF.

The CDR3 sequence: CASSLARTRTRDEQYF. The CDR3 DNA reads as TGTGCCAGCAGCTTAGCCAGGACACGGACCAGGGACGAGCAGTACTTC. The chain employs TRBV7-2 and TRBJ2-7, with D possibly TRBD1 on 5 matching bases. The CDR3 has 16 amino acids. Germline CDR1 reads SGHTA; CDR2 reads FQGNSA. V lost 0 bases and J 5 bases, leaving 17 bases between the germline ends.

The CDR3 DNA sequence: TGTGCCACCAGCGGACGGTGGGACGGGGAGCTGTTTTTT. Residues: CATSGRWDGELFF. The chain carries TRBV15 and TRBJ2-2, with unresolved D. This CDR3 is built from 13 residues. V was pared by 5 bases and J by 7 bases, with 11 bases between. Germline CDR1 and CDR2: LNHNV and YYDKDF (reference sequence).

This sequence joins TRBV10-3 and TRBJ2-7; TRBD1 is a possible D gene (5 bases). Trimming left V 4 bases short and J 2 bases short, with 12 bases between. The CDR3 totals 14 residues. In germline, CDR1 is ENHRY, CDR2 SYGVKD. CDR3 nucleotide sequence: TGTGCCATCAGTGGTGGGGCACAAACCTACGAGCAGTACTTC. Translating it yields CAISGGAQTYEQYF.

This clone appeared a single time. The rearrangement joins TRBV19 to TRBJ1-2; 8 positions agree with TRBD1. V gave up 5 bases and J gave up 2 bases; unmatched junction bases: 4. The length of the CDR3 is 14 residues. From germline, CDR1 is LNHDA and CDR2 SQIVND (reference sequence). CDR3 nucleotide sequence: TGTGCCAGTAGTGCGGGGACAGGCAACTATGGCTACACCTTC. Its protein product is CASSAGTGNYGYTF.

The V call is TRBV19, the J call TRBJ2-1, with TRBD1 as a possible D gene (5 bases). The CDR3 spans 13 residues. Germline CDR1 LNHDA, CDR2 SQIVND (reference sequence). V shed 2 bases and J shed 4 bases, with 6 bases lying between them. The CDR3 DNA reads TGTGCCAGTAGTATACAGGGATACAATGAGCAGTTCTTC. Protein: CASSIQGYNEQFF.

The V call is TRBV4-1, the J call TRBJ1-2; D gene ambiguous. Trimming pared 0 bases from V and 4 bases from J, leaving 21 bases between. Germline-derived CDR1 and CDR2 are MGHRA and YSYEKL. The CDR3 consists of 18 residues. The CDR3 DNA is TGCGCCAGCAGCCAAGAGGGTCTAGGGTTGGTCAGTCCCTATGGCTACACCTTC. Its translation is CASSQEGLGLVSPYGYTF.

The rearrangement uses TRBV7-2 and TRBJ2-1; D gene unclear. V was shortened by 1 base and J by 0 bases, with 16 bases between the two germline ends. This CDR3 comprises 18 residues. CDR1 is SGHTA and CDR2 is FQGNSA in the germline V gene. The CDR3 DNA sequence: TGTGCCAGCAGCTTAGAATTTAGGTACATGAGCTCCTACAATGAGCAGTTCTTC. It codes for CASSLEFRYMSSYNEQFF. Full variable domain (outside the CDR3, taken from reference TRBV7-2 and TRBJ2-1): GAGVSQSPSNKVTEKGKDVELRCDPISGHTALYWYRQSLGQGLEFLIYFQGNSAPDKSGLPSDRFSAERTGGSVSTLTIQRTQQEDSAVYLCASSLEFRYMSSYNEQFFGPGTRLTVL.

This clone appeared a few times. The chain is built from TRBV29-1 and TRBJ1-1; a possible D gene is TRBD1 (6 bases). Deletions cut 7 bases from V and 1 base from J, with 19 bases between. This CDR3 region has 15 residues. Per the germline V gene, CDR1 is SQVTM and CDR2 is ANQGSEA. The DNA of the CDR3 is TGCAGCGCCAGAGGGTCTGTAGGGGGGAACACTGAAGCTTTCTTT. This translates into CSARGSVGGNTEAFF.

This chain uses TRBV4-1 with TRBJ1-2; 7 bases map to TRBD1. Per germline, CDR1 MGHRA and CDR2 YSYEKL. This CDR3 contains 12 residues. Germline trimming cut 5 bases from V and 4 bases from J; bases unmatched to any gene: 1. In DNA, the CDR3 is TGCGCCAGCAGCTACAGGGGCTATGGCTACACCTTC. Its translation: CASSYRGYGYTF.

The table lists this clone with a count of one. J is TRBJ1-6 and V is TRBV4-1; D ambiguous. V was trimmed by 4 bases and J by 7 bases, leaving 5 bases between them. Germline-derived CDR1 and CDR2 are MGHRA and YSYEKL. The CDR3 runs to 12 residues. This CDR3 reads CASSRTNSPLHF. CDR3 DNA sequence: TGCGCCAGCAGCCGAACAAATTCACCCCTCCACTTT.

In regard to this clone: The identical CDR3 is also encoded by other nucleotide sequences in the sample. This CDR3 reads CASSGGHEQYF. The CDR3 region has the DNA TGCGCCAGCAGCGGGGGGCACGAGCAGTACTTC. This rearrangement joins TRBV5-1 to TRBJ2-7; either TRBD1 or TRBD2 may supply D (6 bases each). CDR1 SGHRS and CDR2 YFSETQ come from the germline V gene. The germline V and J ends were trimmed by 4 bases and 5 bases, with 7 bases remaining between them. This CDR3 contains 11 residues. Variable domain in full (rest from reference TRBV5-1 and TRBJ2-7): KAGVTQTPRYLIKTRGQQVTLSCSPISGHRSVSWYQQTPGQGLQFLFEYFSETQRNKGNFPGRFSGRQFSNSRSEMNVSTLELGDSALYLCASSGGHEQYFGPGTRLTVT.

The rearrangement joins TRBV30 to TRBJ2-2, with 9 positions matching TRBD2. There are 18 residues in the CDR3. J lost 8 bases, V lost 1 base, and 17 bases had no gene match. The germline gives CDR1 GTSNPN, CDR2 SVGIG (reference sequence). Here the CDR3 reads CAWSGIDRSGGTLGELFF. CDR3 sequence (DNA): TGTGCCTGGAGTGGTATTGACCGAAGCGGGGGGACGCTGGGGGAGCTGTTTTTT. The entire variable domain, with the rest obtained from reference TRBV30 and TRBJ2-2, is as follows: SQTIHQWPATLVQPVGSPLSLECTVEGTSNPNLYWYRQAAGRGLQLLFYSVGIGQISSEVPQNLSASRPQDRQFILSSKKLLLSDSGFYLCAWSGIDRSGGTLGELFFGEGSRLTVL.

V gene TRBV27 combines with J gene TRBJ2-3, with 8 bases identical to TRBD2. CDR3 length: 16 residues. Germline V lookup: CDR1 MNHEY, CDR2 SMNVEV (reference sequence). J was trimmed by 6 bases and V by 6 bases; bases with no gene match: 14. This CDR3 reads CASRPLPRLAGDTQYF. The CDR3, as DNA: TGTGCCAGCAGACCCCTTCCCCGGTTAGCGGGGGATACGCAGTATTTT.

The chain recombines TRBV5-1 with TRBJ1-2; a possible D gene is TRBD1 (5 bases). V was trimmed by 4 bases and J by 8 bases, leaving 12 bases between them. Germline V lookup: CDR1 SGHRS, CDR2 YFSETQ. The CDR3 runs to 12 residues. The CDR3 DNA follows: TGCGCCAGCAGCACAGACTGGGGCGGCTACACCTTC. It translates to CASSTDWGGYTF.

The DNA of the CDR3 is TGTGCCTGTGGACAGTTCGGCTCTGGAAACACCATATATTTT. Amino acids: CACGQFGSGNTIYF. This chain joins TRBV30 and TRBJ1-3; perhaps TRBD1 as D (6 bases). The germline V gene encodes CDR1 GTSNPN and CDR2 SVGIG (reference sequence). CDR3 length equals 14 residues. Trimming removed 6 bases at V and 0 bases at J, with 12 bases between.

This clone was seen more than once but under ten times. This sample includes further DNA sequences coding for the same CDR3. The chain combines TRBV7-9 with TRBJ2-7; TRBD1 matches at 8 bases. J lost 3 bases, V lost 3 bases, and 1 base had no gene match. This CDR3 spans 13 amino acids. Germline CDR1 SEHNR, CDR2 FQNEAQ (reference sequence). CDR3 DNA sequence: TGTGCCAGCAGCTTTGGACAGGGCTACGAGCAGTACTTC. It yields the protein CASSFGQGYEQYF.

The table lists this clone with a few counts. This sequence joins TRBV29-1 and TRBJ1-2, with D maybe TRBD1 (5 bases). Germline lookup yields CDR1 SQVTM and CDR2 ANQGSEA. The CDR3 is 12 residues long. Trimming shortened V by 7 bases and J by 3 bases, and 12 bases separated the two germline ends. The CDR3 DNA follows: TGCAGCGCTCAGACAGACGACTATGGCTACACCTTC. Protein sequence: CSAQTDDYGYTF. Using reference TRBV29-1 and TRBJ1-2 for the parts outside the CDR3, the full variable domain is SAVISQKPSRDICQRGTSLTIQCQVDSQVTMMFWYRQQPGQSLTLIATANQGSEATYESGFVIDKFPISRPNLTFSTLTVSNMSPEDSSIYLCSAQTDDYGYTFGSGTRLTVV.